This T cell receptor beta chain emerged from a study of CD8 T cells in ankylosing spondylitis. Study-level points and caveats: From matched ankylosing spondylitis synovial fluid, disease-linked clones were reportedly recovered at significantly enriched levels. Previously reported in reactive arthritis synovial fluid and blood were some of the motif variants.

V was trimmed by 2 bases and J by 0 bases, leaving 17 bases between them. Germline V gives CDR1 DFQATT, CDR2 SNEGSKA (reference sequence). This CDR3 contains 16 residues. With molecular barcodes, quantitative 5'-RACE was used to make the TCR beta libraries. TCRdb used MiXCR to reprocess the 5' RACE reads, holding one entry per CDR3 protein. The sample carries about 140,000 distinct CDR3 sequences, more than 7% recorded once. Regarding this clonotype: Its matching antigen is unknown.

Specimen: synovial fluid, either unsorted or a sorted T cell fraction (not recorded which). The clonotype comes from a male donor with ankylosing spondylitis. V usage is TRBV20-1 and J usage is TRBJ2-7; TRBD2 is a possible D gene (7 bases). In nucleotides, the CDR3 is TGCAGTGCTAGAAGATTTAACGGGGGGCGCTCCTACGAGCAGTACTTC. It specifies CSARRFNGGRSYEQYF.